The rows below give T cell receptor beta chains drawn from one sample of a study of blood T cell repertoires in COVID-19. Here immunoSEQ multiplex PCR was the method, and the copy in TCRdb shows in-frame clones only, minus some. The sample lists fewer than 400,000 clones; around 85% were seen once. Sample: peripheral blood. The receptor set was obtained from a woman aged 18-29 years with acute or convalescent COVID-19. Both conserved end residues are part of each CDR3. D genes are given only for firm matches. Clone size is not always given. Where it is, it says once, few, many or a class for expanded clones.

abundance	len	v_gene	j_gene	d_gene	CDR3nt	CDR3aa
once	15	TRBV2	TRBJ2-1	TRBD1	TGTGCCAGCAGGGCGGGACAGGCCACCTCTAATGAGCAGTTCTTC	CASRAGQATSNEQFF
.	13	TRBV5-4	TRBJ2-3	TRBD2	TGTGCCAGCAGCCCCGGGGGGGCATATACGCAGTATTTT	CASSPGGAYTQYF
.	14	TRBV6-5	TRBJ1-5	.	TGTGCCAGCAAGCAAGCGGCAGGGGACCAGCCCCAGCATTTT	CASKQAAGDQPQHF
.	14	TRBV18	TRBJ2-5	.	TGTGCCAGCTCACCCGGACAGATCCAAGAGACCCAGTACTTC	CASSPGQIQETQYF
.	14	TRBV4-1	TRBJ1-2	TRBD1	TGCGCCAGCAGCCACGGGACAGGGAGTAGCGGCTACACCTTC	CASSHGTGSSGYTF
.	15	TRBV21-1	TRBJ2-4	.	TGTGCCATACAACTAGCGGGGGCTGCCAAAAACATTCAGTACTTC	CAIQLAGAAKNIQYF
.	15	TRBV5-6	TRBJ1-6	.	TGTGCCAGCAGCCTGGGTGTGGGGCCCGAAACACCCCTCCACTTT	CASSLGVGPETPLHF
.	13	TRBV6-5	TRBJ2-7	.	TGTGCCAGCAGGAGGATGTCGGGATACGAGCAGTACTTC	CASRRMSGYEQYF
.	16	TRBV3-1/TRBV3-2	TRBJ2-5	TRBD2	TGTGCCAGCAGCCCCGGACTAGCGGGGGCCCAAGAGACCCAGTACTTC	CASSPGLAGAQETQYF
.	20	TRBV15	TRBJ2-1	TRBD2	TGTGCCACCAGCAGGGGACCGGGACTAGCGGGAGGGCCTGGTTACAATGAGCAGTTCTTC	CATSRGPGLAGGPGYNEQFF
.	17	TRBV12-5	TRBJ2-7	TRBD2	TGTGCTAGTGGTTTTGCTGGGATAGCGGGGGGGAAAAGCGAGCAGTACTTC	CASGFAGIAGGKSEQYF
few	15	TRBV5-4	TRBJ1-2	TRBD1	TGTGCCAGCAGCTTGAAGGGACAGGGGGTCTATGGCTACACCTTC	CASSLKGQGVYGYTF
.	15	TRBV5-6	TRBJ1-1	.	TGTGCCAGCAGCTTTCCACGGACAGCGAACACTGAAGCTTTCTTT	CASSFPRTANTEAFF
.	16	TRBV5-1	TRBJ2-3	TRBD2	TGCGCCAGCAGTCCCGCTAGCGGGGCTAGCACAGATACGCAGTATTTT	CASSPASGASTDTQYF
once	20	TRBV6-2/TRBV6-3	TRBJ2-2	TRBD2	TGTGCCAGCAGCTCCCCCCCCACGTCTAGCGGGAGGTATACCTCCGGGGAGCTGTTTTTT	CASSSPPTSSGRYTSGELFF
once	16	TRBV7-9	TRBJ1-4	.	TGTGCCAGCAAAGGAAAAATCGGGGCAACTAATGAAAAACTGTTTTTT	CASKGKIGATNEKLFF
.	15	TRBV7-6	TRBJ2-7	TRBD1	TGTGCCAGCAGCTACCAGACAGGGGGAATGTACGAGCAGTACTTC	CASSYQTGGMYEQYF
.	15	TRBV7-8	TRBJ1-4	.	TGTGCCAGCAGTGTAGACAGACAACCTAATGAAAAACTGTTTTTT	CASSVDRQPNEKLFF
.	14	TRBV5-1	TRBJ2-7	.	TGCGCCAGCAGCCTAGGGGGACCTACCTACGAGCAGTACTTC	CASSLGGPTYEQYF
.	13	TRBV7-3	TRBJ2-1	.	TGTGCCAGCAGCTTAGCTAGCGACAATGAGCAGTTCTTC	CASSLASDNEQFF
.	14	TRBV19	TRBJ1-5	.	TGTGCCAGTAGTAATAGCGCGGGGAATCAGCCCCAGCATTTT	CASSNSAGNQPQHF
few	14	TRBV2	TRBJ1-1	.	TGTGCCAGCAGTGAAGGGGCAGGGAGGGCTGAAGCTTTCTTT	CASSEGAGRAEAFF
.	14	TRBV9	TRBJ2-2	.	TGTGCCAGCAGCCCTAGGATGGACACCGGGGAGCTGTTTTTT	CASSPRMDTGELFF
.	15	TRBV27	TRBJ1-2	.	TGTGCCAGCAGTCTAAAACCCGACAGGAACTATGGCTACACCTTC	CASSLKPDRNYGYTF
few	18	TRBV27	TRBJ1-1	TRBD1	TGTGCCAGCAGTTTACAGGGACAGGGGGCAGGAAAAGGCACTGAAGCTTTCTTT	CASSLQGQGAGKGTEAFF
.	12	TRBV3-1/TRBV3-2	TRBJ2-3	.	TGTGCCAGCAGCCTAACTTTGGATACGCAGTATTTT	CASSLTLDTQYF
.	11	TRBV10-3	TRBJ2-7	.	TGTGCCATCCGCCGAGAGTACGAGCAGTACTTC	CAIRREYEQYF
.	14	TRBV5-5	TRBJ2-1	TRBD2	TGTGCCAGCAGCTTAGCGGGGGGGCCGAATGAGCAGTTCTTC	CASSLAGGPNEQFF
.	11	TRBV20-1	TRBJ2-1	.	TGCAGTGCTATTCGGGAGCGTGAGCAGTTCTTC	CSAIREREQFF
.	15	TRBV7-3	TRBJ1-6	.	TGTGCCAGCAGCTATAGGGGGGGCGGGCATTCACCCCTCCACTTT	CASSYRGGGHSPLHF
.	12	TRBV7-9	TRBJ1-1	.	TGTGCCAGCAGCTGGCAGAACACTGAAGCTTTCTTT	CASSWQNTEAFF
few	16	TRBV18	TRBJ2-1	.	TGTGCCAGCTCACCACCGGGGGCTCTCTCCTACAATGAGCAGTTCTTC	CASSPPGALSYNEQFF
once	16	TRBV9	TRBJ2-1	TRBD1	TGTGCCAGCAGCCCTATTCCGGCAGGGGGAATCAATGAGCAGTTCTTC	CASSPIPAGGINEQFF
.	16	TRBV15	TRBJ2-7	TRBD2	TGTGCCACCAGCAGAGAAGGGGAGCGGGAGTGGGGCGAGCAGTACTTC	CATSREGEREWGEQYF
.	16	TRBV19	TRBJ1-4	TRBD1	TGTGCCAGTAGTACGCAATACAGGGGACCTAATGAAAAACTGTTTTTT	CASSTQYRGPNEKLFF
.	15	TRBV6-5	TRBJ2-7	TRBD1	TGTGCCAGCAGTTACTTGGGACAGGGAAGAGGGGAGCAGTACTTC	CASSYLGQGRGEQYF
.	14	TRBV12-2	TRBJ2-2	.	TGTGCAAGTCGCTCGGGACAAAACACCGGGGAGCTGTTTTTT	CASRSGQNTGELFF
.	10	TRBV29-1	TRBJ1-1	.	TGCAGCGTCGCAGGGAATGAAGCTTTCTTT	CSVAGNEAFF
.	15	TRBV28	TRBJ2-3	TRBD2	TGTGCCAGTGCCCGTAGGCGGGAGCGTTCAGATACGCAGTATTTT	CASARRRERSDTQYF
.	14	TRBV6-5	TRBJ1-5	.	TGTGCCAGCAGTTGGACAGCGCGAAATCAGCCCCAGCATTTT	CASSWTARNQPQHF
.	16	TRBV3-1/TRBV3-2	TRBJ1-5	TRBD1	TGTGCCAGCAGCCAAGCCGGGACAGGGGGAGATCAGCCCCAGCATTTT	CASSQAGTGGDQPQHF
once	15	TRBV6-5	TRBJ2-7	TRBD1	TGTGCCAGCAGTTACCTGACAGGGCCTTCCTACGAGCAGTACTTC	CASSYLTGPSYEQYF
once	14	TRBV5-6	TRBJ2-7	.	TGTGCCAGCAGCTTGGTTCCGGGTTCCTACGAGCAGTACTTC	CASSLVPGSYEQYF
.	13	TRBV10-2	TRBJ2-7	TRBD1	TGCGCCAGCAGCCCCGGGACAGGGGGTGAGCAGTACTTC	CASSPGTGGEQYF
once	14	TRBV5-3	TRBJ1-2	TRBD1	TGTGCCAGAAGCCAAGCGACAGGGATGGTGGGCTACACCTTC	CARSQATGMVGYTF
.	13	TRBV6-5	TRBJ2-5	.	TGTGCCAGCAGTTACGTAGGAGGGGAGACCCAGTACTTC	CASSYVGGETQYF
.	13	TRBV5-8	TRBJ2-7	TRBD1	TGTGCCAGCCCGGGACAGATCTCCTACGAGCAGTACTTC	CASPGQISYEQYF
.	14	TRBV9	TRBJ2-5	TRBD2	TGTGCCAGCAGCGTGGGACTAGGGGAAGAGACCCAGTACTTC	CASSVGLGEETQYF
.	15	TRBV6-5	TRBJ1-1	TRBD1	TGTGCCAGCAGTTACCCGACAGGGGACGGGACTGAAGCTTTCTTT	CASSYPTGDGTEAFF
.	14	TRBV6-6	TRBJ1-5	.	TGTGCCAGCAGTTACCCAGGGGTCAATCAGCCCCAGCATTTT	CASSYPGVNQPQHF
.	13	TRBV28	TRBJ2-7	TRBD1	TGTGCCAGCAGCGGACAGGGGACCTACGAGCAGTACTTC	CASSGQGTYEQYF
.	13	TRBV7-8	TRBJ2-7	.	TGTGCCAGCAGCTTACGGCGGAACTACGAGCAGTACTTC	CASSLRRNYEQYF
once	12	TRBV12-3/TRBV12-4	TRBJ2-3	.	TGTGCCAGCGGATCACTAGCCGGTACGCAGTATTTT	CASGSLAGTQYF